This record covers a single T cell receptor beta chain. Some clones are missing from TCRdb's copy, which holds only in-frame ones; the method was immunoSEQ multiplex PCR. The sample has 75,000 to 100,000 clones, about 95% seen once. V trimming: 2 bases; J trimming: 5 bases; junction bases outside the gene matches: 6. The CDR3 consists of 16 residues. The V gene's germline CDR1 is SGHTA and CDR2 FQGNSA. The data were obtained in a study of technical replicates of blood from several donors. Material for sequencing was T cells isolated from PBMCs. The chain employs TRBV7-2 and TRBJ2-1; 10 positions match TRBD1. The receptor's source is a human donor in good health. The CDR3 loop reads CASSLSSGQGNNEQFF. The CDR3, as DNA: TGTGCCAGCAGCTTAAGCTCGGGACAGGGGAACAATGAGCAGTTCTTC.